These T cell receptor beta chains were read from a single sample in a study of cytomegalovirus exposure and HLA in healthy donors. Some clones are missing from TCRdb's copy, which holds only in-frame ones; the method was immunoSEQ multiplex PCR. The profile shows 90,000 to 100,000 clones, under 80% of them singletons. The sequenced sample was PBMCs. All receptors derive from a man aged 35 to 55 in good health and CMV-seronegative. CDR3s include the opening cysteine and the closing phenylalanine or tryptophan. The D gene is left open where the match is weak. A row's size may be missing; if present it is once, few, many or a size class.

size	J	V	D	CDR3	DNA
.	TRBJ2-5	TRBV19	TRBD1	CASRTGTGGRETQYF	TGTGCCAGTAGAACCGGGACAGGGGGCCGAGAGACCCAGTACTTC
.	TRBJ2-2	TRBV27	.	CASSYLSPNTGELFF	TGTGCCAGCAGCTACTTATCCCCGAACACCGGGGAGCTGTTTTTT
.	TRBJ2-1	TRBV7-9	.	CSSSSPLPSSYNEQFF	TGTTCCAGCAGCTCCCCACTGCCGAGCTCCTACAATGAGCAGTTCTTC
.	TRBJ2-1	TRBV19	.	CASSSSAVGEQFF	TGTGCCAGTAGTTCATCCGCGGTGGGTGAGCAGTTCTTC
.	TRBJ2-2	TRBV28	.	CASTPPLAGTGELFF	TGTGCCAGCACCCCCCCCCTGGCCGGGACCGGGGAGCTGTTTTTT
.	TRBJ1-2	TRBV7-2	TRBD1	CASSIGTGYGYTF	TGTGCCAGCAGCATCGGGACAGGGTATGGCTACACCTTC
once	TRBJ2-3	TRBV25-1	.	CASSESRGTDTQYF	TGTGCCAGCAGTGAAAGTCGGGGCACAGATACGCAGTATTTT
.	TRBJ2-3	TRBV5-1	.	CASSLEADTDTQYF	TGCGCCAGCAGCTTGGAAGCGGACACAGATACGCAGTATTTT
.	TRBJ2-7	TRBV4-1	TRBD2	CASSQVTSGSYEQYF	TGCGCCAGCAGCCAAGTCACTAGCGGCTCCTACGAGCAGTACTTC
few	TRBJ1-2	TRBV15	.	CATSRDTGVPNYGYTF	TGTGCCACCAGCAGAGATACGGGAGTACCTAACTATGGCTACACCTTC
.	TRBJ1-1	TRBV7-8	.	CASSLSGMNTEAFF	TGTGCCAGCAGCTTGTCAGGGATGAACACTGAAGCTTTCTTT
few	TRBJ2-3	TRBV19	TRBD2	CASRPTSGRADTQYF	TGTGCCAGTAGACCCACTAGCGGGAGGGCAGATACGCAGTATTTT
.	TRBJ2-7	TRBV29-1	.	CSVEVWSGGSYEQYF	TGCAGCGTTGAAGTGTGGTCCGGAGGTTCCTACGAGCAGTACTTC
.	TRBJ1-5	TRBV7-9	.	CASSLQGNQPQHF	TGTGCCAGCAGCTTGCAGGGGAATCAGCCCCAGCATTTT
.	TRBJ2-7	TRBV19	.	CASSEQGSYEQYF	TGTGCCAGTAGCGAGCAGGGGAGCTACGAGCAGTACTTC
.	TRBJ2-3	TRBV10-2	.	CASKAPSGDTQYF	TGCGCCAGCAAAGCTCCCTCGGGAGATACGCAGTATTTT
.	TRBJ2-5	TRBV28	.	CASSPPGPGEETQYF	TGTGCCAGCAGCCCTCCGGGGCCGGGGGAGGAGACCCAGTACTTC
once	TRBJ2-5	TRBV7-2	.	CASSNRRGSWTQYF	TGTGCCAGCAGCAACCGTAGGGGGAGCTGGACCCAGTACTTC
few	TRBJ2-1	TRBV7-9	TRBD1	CASSFPGTGGTNEQFF	TGTGCCAGCAGCTTCCCCGGGACAGGGGGGACGAATGAGCAGTTCTTC
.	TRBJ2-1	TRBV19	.	CASSRAGQGVHEQFF	TGTGCCAGTAGTAGGGCGGGGCAGGGGGTCCATGAGCAGTTCTTC
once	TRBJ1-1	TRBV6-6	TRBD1	CASSYLVQGAGTEAFF	TGTGCCAGCAGTTACTTAGTCCAGGGGGCAGGAACTGAAGCTTTCTTT
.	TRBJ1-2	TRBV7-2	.	CASSFQRTDGYTF	TGTGCCAGCAGCTTTCAGAGAACAGATGGCTACACCTTC
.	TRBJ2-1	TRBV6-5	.	CASSYSLGNEQFF	TGTGCCAGCAGTTACTCTCTAGGCAATGAGCAGTTCTTC
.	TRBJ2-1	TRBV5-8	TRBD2	CASSVGLAALFGQFF	TGTGCCAGCAGCGTGGGACTAGCGGCGCTCTTTGGGCAGTTCTTC
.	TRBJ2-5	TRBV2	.	CASFGLREETQYF	TGTGCCAGTTTTGGGCTACGCGAAGAGACCCAGTACTTC
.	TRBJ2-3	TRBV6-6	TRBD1	CASRTGTDTQYF	TGTGCCAGCAGGACAGGGACGGATACGCAGTATTTT
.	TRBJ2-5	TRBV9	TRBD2	CASSVGDYKETQYF	TGTGCCAGCAGCGTAGGGGACTACAAAGAGACCCAGTACTTC
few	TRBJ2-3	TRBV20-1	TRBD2	CSARGTNILHF	TGCAGTGCTAGGGGGACTAATATACTACATTTT
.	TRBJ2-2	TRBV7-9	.	CASSPLGSANTGELFF	TGTGCCAGCAGTCCCTTGGGGAGCGCGAACACCGGGGAGCTGTTTTTT
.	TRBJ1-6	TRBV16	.	CASSQSMTSRSPLHF	TGTGCCAGCAGCCAATCCATGACTTCACGGTCACCCCTCCACTTT
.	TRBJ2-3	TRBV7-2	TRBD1	CASRMGQASTDTQYF	TGTGCCAGCAGAATGGGACAGGCTAGCACAGATACGCAGTATTTT
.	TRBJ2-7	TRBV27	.	CASSLSGDYYEQYF	TGTGCCAGCAGTTTATCTGGAGACTACTACGAGCAGTACTTC
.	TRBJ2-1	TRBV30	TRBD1	CAYAGGSSYNEQFF	TGTGCCTACGCAGGGGGAAGCTCCTACAATGAGCAGTTCTTC
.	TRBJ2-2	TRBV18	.	CASSRSQRNTGELFF	TGTGCCAGCTCACGGTCCCAGCGGAACACCGGGGAGCTGTTTTTT
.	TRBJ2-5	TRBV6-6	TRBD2	CASRDPSGGREETQYF	TGTGCCAGCAGGGACCCTAGCGGGGGACGGGAAGAGACCCAGTACTTC
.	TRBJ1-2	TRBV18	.	CASSREFGYGYTF	TGTGCCAGCTCACGGGAGTTCGGATATGGCTACACCTTC
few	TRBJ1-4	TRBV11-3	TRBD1	CASSLTGGQGGEKLFF	TGTGCCAGCAGCCTTACTGGTGGGCAGGGGGGCGAAAAACTGTTTTTT
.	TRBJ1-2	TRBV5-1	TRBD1	CASSGSITGGGGYTF	TGCGCCAGCAGCGGGTCGATTACAGGGGGCGGCGGCTACACCTTC
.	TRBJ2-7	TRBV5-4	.	CASSLGPGGRSVGEQYF	TGTGCCAGCAGCTTAGGCCCGGGGGGCAGGTCGGTGGGCGAGCAGTACTTC
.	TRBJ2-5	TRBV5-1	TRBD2	CASSSGTSGRAQQETQYF	TGCGCCAGCAGCTCGGGGACTAGCGGGAGGGCCCAACAAGAGACCCAGTACTTC
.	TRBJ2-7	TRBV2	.	CASSEGTAYEQYF	TGTGCCAGCAGTGAAGGGACAGCCTACGAGCAGTACTTC
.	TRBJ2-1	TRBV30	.	CAWSVLANEQFF	TGTGCCTGGAGTGTACTTGCGAATGAGCAGTTCTTC
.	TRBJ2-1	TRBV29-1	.	CSHYDNEQFF	TGCAGCCACTATGACAATGAGCAGTTCTTC
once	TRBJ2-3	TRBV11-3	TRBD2	CASSIGTSIWDPQYF	TGTGCCAGCAGCATCGGGACTAGCATATGGGATCCGCAGTATTTT
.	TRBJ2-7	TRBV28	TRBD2	CASSLSGTGSYEQYF	TGTGCCAGCAGTCTTAGCGGGACCGGCTCCTACGAGCAGTACTTC
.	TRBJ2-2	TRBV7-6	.	CASSPEVSGTGELFF	TGTGCCAGCAGCCCGGAGGTCTCGGGCACCGGGGAGCTGTTTTTT
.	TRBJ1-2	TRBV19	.	CASRFSGDYGYTF	TGTGCCAGTCGTTTTTCAGGGGACTATGGCTACACCTTC
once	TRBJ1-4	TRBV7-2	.	CASSPSLAGGELFF	TGTGCCAGCAGCCCCAGTTTGGCCGGGGGTGAACTGTTTTTT
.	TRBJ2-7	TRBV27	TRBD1	CASRGTGYEQYF	TGTGCCAGCAGGGGGACAGGGTACGAGCAGTACTTC
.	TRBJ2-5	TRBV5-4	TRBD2	CASSLQATSGGLTHF	TGTGCCAGCAGCTTGCAGGCGACTAGCGGAGGCCTTACGCACTTC
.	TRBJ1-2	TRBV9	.	CASSSQGNYGYTF	TGTGCCAGCAGTTCTCAGGGAAACTATGGCTACACCTTC